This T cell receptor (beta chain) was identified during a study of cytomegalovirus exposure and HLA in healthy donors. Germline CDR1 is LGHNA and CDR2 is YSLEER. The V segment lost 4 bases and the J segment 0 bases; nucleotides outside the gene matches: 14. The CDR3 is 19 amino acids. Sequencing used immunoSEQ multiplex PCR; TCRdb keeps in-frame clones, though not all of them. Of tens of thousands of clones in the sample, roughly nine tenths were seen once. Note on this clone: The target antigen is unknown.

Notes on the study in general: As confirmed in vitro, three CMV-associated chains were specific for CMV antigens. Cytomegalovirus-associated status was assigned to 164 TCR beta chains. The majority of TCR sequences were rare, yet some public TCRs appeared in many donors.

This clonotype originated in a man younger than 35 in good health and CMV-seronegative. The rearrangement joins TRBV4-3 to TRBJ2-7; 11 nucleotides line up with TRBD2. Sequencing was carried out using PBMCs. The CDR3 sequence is CASSRAFGGTSGRSYEQYF. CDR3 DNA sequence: TGCGCCAGCAGCCGAGCGTTTGGGGGGACTAGCGGACGCTCCTACGAGCAGTACTTC.